This is a list of T cell receptor beta chains from one sample in a study of CD8+CD57+ T cells in acquired aplastic anemia. MiXCR, run by TCRdb on the reads, gives a single entry per CDR3 protein. The sample has around 160,000 distinct CDR3 sequences, 47% seen once. The sample comprised sorted CD4+, CD8+, or CD8+CD57+ T cells (not recorded which) from PBMCs. Every receptor here comes from a human donor with aplastic anemia. Each CDR3 is given with its conserved first and last residue.

TRBV19,TRBJ2-3,CASSIRLSTGGADTQYF
TRBV25-1,TRBJ2-1,CASSVAGGHNEQFF
TRBV2,TRBJ2-7,CACTEGPYEQYF
TRBV19,TRBJ2-7,CASSTTSGSDEQYF
TRBV15,TRBJ2-5,CATTLRGEETQHF
TRBV20-1,TRBJ1-2,CSAGQTGLTEGYTF
TRBV29-1,TRBJ2-1,CSGTGNWAREQFF
TRBV19,TRBJ2-5,CASSIDSGRRETQYF
TRBV29-1,TRBJ2-1,CSVGTSGREQFF
TRBV7-2,TRBJ1-2,CASSSQGSGGYTF
TRBV19,TRBJ2-1,CASSMEGEFWTSGKAVEQFF
TRBV20-1,TRBJ1-1,CSARETANTEAFF
TRBV10-3,TRBJ1-1,CAISESPGRTEAFF
TRBV20-1,TRBJ2-1,CSAWTSGDQYNEQFF
TRBV9,TRBJ2-2,CASSPGWGVNTGELFF
TRBV20-1,TRBJ2-1,CSARVGGGMGPNKQFF
TRBV2,TRBJ2-2,CASSVSNTGELFF
TRBV9,NA,CASSGDRGLGETQYF
TRBV20-1,TRBJ2-1,CSAPDSGRALEQFF
TRBV24-1,TRBJ2-3,CAASGGGSSLDTDTQYF
TRBV6-1,TRBJ1-1,CASSRQGSTEAFF
TRBV19,TRBJ1-6,CASKDREGYSSYNSPLHF
TRBV13,TRBJ2-7,CASSLWGQPQQYF
TRBV19,TRBJ2-5,CASSIVVQETQYF
TRBV2,TRBJ1-2,CASSDLSAGTGYTF
TRBV12-3/TRBV12-4,TRBJ2-7,CASSLGARELVQYF
TRBV4-1,TRBJ1-6,CASSPLPVMTGTNSPLHF
TRBV9,TRBJ1-2,CASSEGPQTVNYGYTF
TRBV30,TRBJ1-2,CAWSRSVGYGYTF
TRBV2,TRBJ1-6,CATIRGGTYNSPLHF
TRBV2,TRBJ1-1,CASSKMTAPNTEAFF
TRBV9,TRBJ1-1,CASSGGRGTGGPNTEAFF
TRBV29-1,TRBJ2-4,CSVDFGTGSLGQYF
TRBV25-1,TRBJ2-1,CASSRTGLAGLYNEQFF
TRBV19,TRBJ2-2,CASGRGDANTGELFF
TRBV27,TRBJ2-7,CASSPWASPYEQYF
TRBV18,TRBJ1-6,CASSPVEGGNNSPLHF
TRBV7-9,TRBJ2-5,CASNVIPGTQYF
TRBV7-6,TRBJ2-1,CASSLGPGPYNEQFF
TRBV6-1,TRBJ1-5,CASQDYSNQPQHF
TRBV19,TRBJ2-1,CASTRMGSGNEQFF